Listed below are T cell receptor beta chains from one sample, sequenced in a study of tumor-infiltrating lymphocytes in primary liver carcinoma. TCRdb re-called the multiplex PCR reads through MiXCR, storing one row per CDR3 protein. The data contain 120,000 or so distinct CDR3 sequences, about 59% of them singletons. The material sequenced was liver tumor tissue from sampling region 1. The receptors come from an older woman with primary liver carcinoma and hepatitis B virus infection. The CDR3 runs from the conserved cysteine through the conserved F or W. The order of the fields is V gene, D gene, clone size, J gene, CDR3 protein, CDR3 DNA. The D gene is left open where the match is weak. Expanded clones get a size class; other rows say once, few or many, or leave the size out.

TRBV30	NA	NA	TRBJ1-5	CAWSVHSGQRQHF	TGTGCCTGGAGTGTACACAGTGGTCAGCGCCAGCATTTT
TRBV12-3/TRBV12-4	NA	many	TRBJ2-1	CAHGTVYNEQFF	TGTGCCCACGGGACTGTATACAATGAGCAGTTCTTC
TRBV6-1	NA	many	TRBJ2-1	CASSRYNEQFF	TGTGCCAGCAGTCGATACAATGAGCAGTTCTTC
TRBV10-1	NA	NA	TRBJ2-5	CASSRGPGQEIQYF	TGCGCCAGCAGTCGGGGGCCGGGGCAAGAGATCCAGTACTTC
TRBV28	NA	NA	TRBJ2-3	CGSSFSMDRDTQYF	TGTGGCAGCAGTTTTTCTATGGATCGGGATACGCAGTATTTT
TRBV11-2	TRBD1	NA	TRBJ1-6	CASSPDRGGSPPHF	TGTGCCAGCAGCCCTGACAGGGGAGGCTCACCACCCCACTTT
TRBV4-1	NA	few	TRBJ1-3	CASSRDGLSSGNTIYF	TGCGCCAGCAGCCGGGACGGACTCAGCTCTGGAAACACCATATATTTT
TRBV19	NA	NA	TRBJ1-5	CASSIRIGQPQHF	TGTGCCAGTAGTATAAGAATCGGTCAGCCCCAGCATTTT
TRBV4-2	TRBD1	many	TRBJ1-2	CASSQGTGPSKGGYTF	TGTGCCAGCAGCCAAGGGACAGGGCCAAGTAAGGGAGGCTACACCTTC
TRBV5-1	TRBD2	NA	TRBJ2-1	CASSYAGTSGNEQFF	TGCGCCAGCAGCTACGCCGGGACTAGTGGAAATGAGCAGTTCTTC
TRBV30	NA	few	TRBJ2-3	CAWSRAGATDTQYF	TGTGCCTGGAGTAGGGCAGGGGCCACAGATACGCAGTATTTT
TRBV7-9	NA	NA	TRBJ2-5	CASTTAETQYF	TGTGCCAGCACCACAGCAGAGACCCAGTACTTC
TRBV12-5	TRBD1	NA	TRBJ2-1	CASDPTGGLRYNEQFF	TGTGCTAGTGATCCGACAGGGGGCTTACGTTATAATGAGCAGTTCTTC
TRBV13	TRBD2	few	TRBJ2-7	CASSSPGLAGGWRREQYF	TGTGCCAGCAGCTCGCCGGGACTAGCGGGAGGTTGGCGACGCGAGCAGTACTTC
TRBV29-1	NA	many	TRBJ2-1	CSVETRGGYDEQFF	TGCAGCGTTGAGACTCGTGGGGGTTATGATGAGCAGTTCTTC
TRBV7-3	NA	NA	TRBJ2-3	CASSLNRDPGTDTQYF	TGTGCCAGCAGCTTAAATAGGGACCCCGGCACAGATACGCAGTATTTT
TRBV6-6	TRBD2	many	TRBJ2-7	CASSYSYGRQSYEQYF	TGTGCCAGCAGTTACTCTTACGGGAGGCAGTCCTACGAGCAGTACTTC
TRBV13	TRBD2	NA	TRBJ2-7	CASSSEGLAGVLYEQYF	TGTGCCAGCAGCTCGGAGGGACTAGCGGGAGTGTTGTACGAGCAGTACTTC
TRBV5-1	TRBD1	few	TRBJ1-1	CASSLDRGQTEAFF	TGCGCCAGCAGCTTGGATAGGGGGCAAACTGAAGCTTTCTTT
TRBV29-1	TRBD2	NA	TRBJ2-5	CSVDVAERDTQYF	TGCAGCGTTGATGTAGCCGAGCGGGATACCCAATACTTC
TRBV5-4	NA	once	TRBJ2-1	CASSLTYSERFF	TGTGCCAGCAGCTTGACCTACAGTGAGCGGTTCTTC
TRBV28	NA	NA	TRBJ2-5	CAGSLRSRLETQYF	TGTGCCGGCAGCCTTCGATCGAGGTTAGAGACCCAGTACTTC
TRBV5-1	TRBD1	NA	TRBJ2-1	CASSRNIGTGNEQFF	TGCGCCAGCAGCAGAAACATAGGGACAGGGAATGAGCAGTTCTTC
TRBV28	TRBD2	once	TRBJ2-7	CASRIAGGLAGRYEQYF	TGTGCCAGCAGAATTGCGGGGGGACTAGCGGGAAGATACGAGCAGTACTTC
TRBV2	NA	NA	TRBJ1-2	CASSVVENYGYTF	TGTGCCAGCAGTGTGGTGGAGAACTATGGCTACACCTTC
TRBV12-3/TRBV12-4	NA	many	TRBJ1-2	CASSLGDGSPGYTF	TGTGCCAGCAGTTTAGGGGACGGATCTCCCGGCTACACCTTC
TRBV5-1	TRBD1	NA	TRBJ1-4	CASSYTGAWDEKLFF	TGCGCCAGCAGCTACACAGGGGCCTGGGATGAAAAACTGTTTTTT
TRBV11-2	NA	NA	TRBJ1-5	CANSPGGREDQPQHF	TGTGCCAATAGCCCCGGGGGGCGCGAGGATCAGCCCCAACATTTT
TRBV28	NA	NA	TRBJ1-1	CTSRLETEAFF	TGTACCAGCAGACTCGAAACTGAAGCTTTCTTT
TRBV7-9	NA	NA	TRBJ2-3	CASSHSASTDAQYF	TGTGCCAGCAGCCACTCAGCATCCACAGATGCGCAGTATTTT
TRBV29-1	NA	many	TRBJ1-1	CSAAHLGNTEAFF	TGCAGCGCCGCCCACCTGGGGAACACTGAAGCTTTCTTT
TRBV10-1	NA	NA	TRBJ1-5	CASRGLEPLPQHF	TGCGCCAGCAGGGGACTGGAACCTCTGCCCCAGCATTTT
TRBV6-5	TRBD2	few	TRBJ2-7	CASSSPLEAGGAYEQYF	TGTGCCAGCAGTTCCCCTCTTGAAGCGGGAGGTGCCTACGAGCAGTACTTC
TRBV10-2	NA	NA	TRBJ2-5	CSSRLLGATQETQYF	TGCTCCAGCCGACTATTGGGAGCGACTCAGGAGACCCAGTACTTC
TRBV28	NA	NA	TRBJ2-1	CASPPVGYVGSYNEQFF	TGTGCCTCCCCTCCCGTGGGTTACGTTGGTTCCTACAATGAGCAGTTCTTC
TRBV12-3/TRBV12-4	TRBD2	NA	TRBJ2-3	CAGSLGAGGGIDTQYF	TGTGCCGGCAGTTTGGGAGCGGGAGGTGGCATAGATACGCAGTATTTT
TRBV5-6	NA	NA	TRBJ2-1	CASSYRVGGLIANNEQFF	TGTGCCAGCAGCTATCGGGTAGGGGGACTAATCGCCAACAATGAGCAGTTCTTC
TRBV10-3	NA	many	TRBJ2-7	CAIVRDTGSYEQYF	TGTGCCATTGTCCGGGACACAGGCTCCTACGAGCAGTACTTC
TRBV5-1	NA	few	TRBJ1-1	CASSLVSENTEAFF	TGCGCCAGCAGCTTGGTCTCCGAGAACACTGAAGCTTTCTTT
TRBV6-1	NA	few	TRBJ1-1	CASGTGENTEAFF	TGTGCCAGCGGTACCGGGGAGAACACTGAAGCTTTCTTT
TRBV5-1	TRBD1	NA	TRBJ2-1	CASNSGGRGYNEQFF	TGCGCCAGCAACTCAGGGGGACGAGGATACAATGAGCAGTTCTTC
TRBV7-2	NA	few	TRBJ2-4	CASSLGPRLSKNIQYF	TGTGCCAGCAGCTTAGGTCCGAGGTTGTCCAAAAACATTCAGTACTTC
TRBV5-6	TRBD1	many	TRBJ2-7	CASSFDRGNYEQYF	TGTGCCAGCAGCTTCGACAGGGGAAATTACGAGCAGTACTTC
TRBV7-8	TRBD1	NA	TRBJ2-3	CASNLAGTGSTDTQYF	TGTGCCAGCAACTTAGCCGGGACAGGGAGCACAGATACGCAGTATTTT
TRBV11-3	NA	NA	TRBJ2-2	CASIPSWGHTGELFF	TGTGCCAGTATCCCCTCGTGGGGGCACACCGGGGAGCTGTTTTTT
TRBV11-2	TRBD2	NA	TRBJ2-7	CATSLELLAGYEQYF	TGTGCCACTAGCTTAGAACTTCTAGCGGGGTACGAGCAGTACTTC
TRBV5-4	NA	NA	TRBJ1-4	CASSPVPDLNEKLFF	TGTGCCAGCAGCCCGGTCCCCGACCTTAATGAAAAACTGTTTTTT
TRBV30	TRBD2	NA	TRBJ2-1	CAYSQLAGYINEQFF	TGTGCCTATTCCCAACTAGCGGGATATATTAATGAGCAGTTCTTC
TRBV11-3	NA	NA	TRBJ2-7	CTSSSTTYGSGQNF	TGTACCAGCAGCTCAACAACGTACGGGTCCGGACAGAACTTC
TRBV11-1	NA	NA	TRBJ2-4	CASSPGGGPKNIQYF	TGTGCCAGCAGCCCAGGGGGGGGACCCAAAAACATTCAGTACTTC
TRBV5-1	NA	many	TRBJ2-5	CASSLEVSGGWETQYF	TGCGCCAGCAGCTTGGAAGTATCCGGGGGATGGGAGACCCAGTACTTC
TRBV6-1	NA	NA	TRBJ1-5	CASSDLADSNHPQHF	TGTGCCAGCAGTGATTTGGCCGATAGCAATCACCCTCAGCATTTT
TRBV11-3	TRBD2	few	TRBJ2-1	CASSAGDYNEQLF	TGTGCCAGCAGTGCCGGGGACTACAATGAACAGCTCTTC